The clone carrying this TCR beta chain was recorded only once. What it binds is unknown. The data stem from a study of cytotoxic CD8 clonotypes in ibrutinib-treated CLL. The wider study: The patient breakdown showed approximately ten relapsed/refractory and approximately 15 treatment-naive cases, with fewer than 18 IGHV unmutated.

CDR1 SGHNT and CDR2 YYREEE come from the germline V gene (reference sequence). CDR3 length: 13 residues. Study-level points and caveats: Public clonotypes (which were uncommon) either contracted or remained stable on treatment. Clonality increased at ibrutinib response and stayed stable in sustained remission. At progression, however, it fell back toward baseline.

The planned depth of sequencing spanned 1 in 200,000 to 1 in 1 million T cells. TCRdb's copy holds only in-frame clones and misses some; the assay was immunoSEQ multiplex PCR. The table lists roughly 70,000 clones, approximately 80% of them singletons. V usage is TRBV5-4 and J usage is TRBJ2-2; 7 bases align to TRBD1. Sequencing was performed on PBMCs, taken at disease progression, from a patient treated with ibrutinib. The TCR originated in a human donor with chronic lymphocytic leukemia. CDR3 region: CAKGQTNTGELFF. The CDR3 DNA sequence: TGTGCGAAGGGACAGACGAACACCGGGGAGCTGTTTTTT.